Sequencing of this TCR beta chain was carried out in a study of cytotoxic CD8 clonotypes in ibrutinib-treated CLL. Germline-derived CDR1 and CDR2 are SGHDN and FVKESK. This CDR3 has 13 residues. V dropped 5 bases and J dropped 4; count of bases not matched to a gene: 4. Profiling relied on immunoSEQ multiplex PCR, and the TCRdb table lists in-frame clones only, not all of them. This sample has around 27,000 clones, with approximately 54% found just once. The source is a human donor with chronic lymphocytic leukemia. This sample comprised PBMCs, obtained before ibrutinib treatment. V gene TRBV14 combines with J gene TRBJ2-5, with TRBD1 identical over 7 bases. The CDR3 DNA reads as TGTGCCAGCAGCACTGGACAGGCAGAGACCCAGTACTTC. Translation: CASSTGQAETQYF.